This entry lists 8 T cell receptor beta chains sequenced from one sample in a study of T cells in Graves' hyperthyroidism and ophthalmopathy. The investigators amplified TCR beta CDR3 regions from RNA transcripts. An initial round of RT-PCR targeting the TCR CDR3 relied on the HTBI primer set. TCRdb ran MiXCR on the multiplex PCR reads and lists one entry per CDR3 protein. This table holds a few hundred thousand distinct CDR3 sequences, around 13% found once. The sample comprised blood. These receptors were obtained from a woman aged 25 to 39 with Graves' ophthalmopathy.

This clonotype was counted at least ten times. The gene calls are TRBV19 and TRBJ1-1; D perhaps matches TRBD1 (5 bases). The germline V gene has CDR1 LNHDA and CDR2 SQIVND (reference sequence). V was cut by 7 bases and J by 1 base, with 13 bases left in between. This CDR3 has 14 amino acids. In nucleotides, the CDR3 is TGTGCCAGTACCGCAGTAGGGGCGAACACTGAAGCTTTCTTT. Its translation: CASTAVGANTEAFF.

With respect to this clonotype: A read error may be the cause here, since a much bigger clone is one base away. This sequence joins TRBV7-9 and TRBJ2-7, with D tentatively TRBD1 or TRBD2 (6 bases each). Germline V gives CDR1 SEHNR, CDR2 FQNEAQ (reference sequence). CDR3 length: 16 amino acids. CDR3 in amino acids: CAGSLRGDTIGNEQYF. CDR3 in DNA: TGTGCCGGCAGCTTGAGGGGGGACACCATTGGGAACGAGCAGTACTTC.

This chain uses TRBV30 with TRBJ2-3, with 7 positions matching TRBD2. CDR1 and CDR2 from the germline V gene are GTSNPN and SVGIG (reference sequence). CDR3 length: 16 amino acids. Trimming took 0 bases from V and 2 from J; bases not matched to a gene: 8. The CDR3 bases are TGTGCCTGGAGTGTTATGGGGGGGACCTACACAGATACGCAGTATTTT. Its translation is CAWSVMGGTYTDTQYF.

This chain uses TRBV4-2 with TRBJ2-5; a weak D match, TRBD1 (5 bases). Germline CDR1 and CDR2: LGHNA and YNFKEQ. The CDR3 length is 13 residues. V was trimmed by 2 bases and J by 4 bases, leaving 8 bases between them. DNA for the CDR3: TGTGCCAGCAGCCAAAGGGGCGGAGAGACCCAGTACTTC. Translated: CASSQRGGETQYF.

The chain is built from TRBV11-2 and TRBJ2-7, with TRBD2 matching over 12 bases. This CDR3 is 15 amino acids long. Losses at the gene ends were 5 bases for V and 4 bases for J; bases not matched to a gene: 6. Looked up from germline, CDR1 is SGHAT and CDR2 is FQNNGV. The CDR3 DNA reads TGTGCCAGCAGCCCTCAGACTAGCGGGGGTTACGAGCAGTACTTC. It is translated as CASSPQTSGGYEQYF.

This clonotype was detected many times. The V call is TRBV6-1, the J call TRBJ2-3, with 9 bases matching TRBD1. The CDR3 loop spans 15 amino acids. V trimming: 3 bases; J trimming: 5 bases; junction bases outside the gene matches: 6. The V gene's germline CDR1 is MNHNS and CDR2 SASEGT. The CDR3 loop reads CASSESGTGKDTQYF. CDR3 in DNA: TGTGCCAGCAGTGAGTCCGGGACAGGGAAAGATACGCAGTATTTT.

The CDR3 is CSANRQSSNQPQHF. The CDR3 region has the DNA TGCAGTGCTAATAGGCAGAGTAGCAATCAGCCCCAGCATTTT. The genes are TRBV20-1 and TRBJ1-5; unclear D gene. With 4 bases removed from V and 0 bases from J, the gap between germline ends came to 10 bases. Germline CDR1 reads DFQATT; CDR2 reads SNEGSKA (reference sequence). This CDR3 region has 14 residues.

The table lists this clonotype with a count of one. A much more abundant neighbour one base away suggests this may be a read error. This rearrangement joins TRBV28 to TRBJ1-3; D not resolved. CDR3 length: 14 residues. CDR1 and CDR2 from the germline V gene are MDHEN and SYDVKM. Here the CDR3 reads CASRSQVAGSTIYF. The DNA for the CDR3 is TGTGCCAGCAGATCCCAAGTAGCTGGAAGCACCATATATTTT.